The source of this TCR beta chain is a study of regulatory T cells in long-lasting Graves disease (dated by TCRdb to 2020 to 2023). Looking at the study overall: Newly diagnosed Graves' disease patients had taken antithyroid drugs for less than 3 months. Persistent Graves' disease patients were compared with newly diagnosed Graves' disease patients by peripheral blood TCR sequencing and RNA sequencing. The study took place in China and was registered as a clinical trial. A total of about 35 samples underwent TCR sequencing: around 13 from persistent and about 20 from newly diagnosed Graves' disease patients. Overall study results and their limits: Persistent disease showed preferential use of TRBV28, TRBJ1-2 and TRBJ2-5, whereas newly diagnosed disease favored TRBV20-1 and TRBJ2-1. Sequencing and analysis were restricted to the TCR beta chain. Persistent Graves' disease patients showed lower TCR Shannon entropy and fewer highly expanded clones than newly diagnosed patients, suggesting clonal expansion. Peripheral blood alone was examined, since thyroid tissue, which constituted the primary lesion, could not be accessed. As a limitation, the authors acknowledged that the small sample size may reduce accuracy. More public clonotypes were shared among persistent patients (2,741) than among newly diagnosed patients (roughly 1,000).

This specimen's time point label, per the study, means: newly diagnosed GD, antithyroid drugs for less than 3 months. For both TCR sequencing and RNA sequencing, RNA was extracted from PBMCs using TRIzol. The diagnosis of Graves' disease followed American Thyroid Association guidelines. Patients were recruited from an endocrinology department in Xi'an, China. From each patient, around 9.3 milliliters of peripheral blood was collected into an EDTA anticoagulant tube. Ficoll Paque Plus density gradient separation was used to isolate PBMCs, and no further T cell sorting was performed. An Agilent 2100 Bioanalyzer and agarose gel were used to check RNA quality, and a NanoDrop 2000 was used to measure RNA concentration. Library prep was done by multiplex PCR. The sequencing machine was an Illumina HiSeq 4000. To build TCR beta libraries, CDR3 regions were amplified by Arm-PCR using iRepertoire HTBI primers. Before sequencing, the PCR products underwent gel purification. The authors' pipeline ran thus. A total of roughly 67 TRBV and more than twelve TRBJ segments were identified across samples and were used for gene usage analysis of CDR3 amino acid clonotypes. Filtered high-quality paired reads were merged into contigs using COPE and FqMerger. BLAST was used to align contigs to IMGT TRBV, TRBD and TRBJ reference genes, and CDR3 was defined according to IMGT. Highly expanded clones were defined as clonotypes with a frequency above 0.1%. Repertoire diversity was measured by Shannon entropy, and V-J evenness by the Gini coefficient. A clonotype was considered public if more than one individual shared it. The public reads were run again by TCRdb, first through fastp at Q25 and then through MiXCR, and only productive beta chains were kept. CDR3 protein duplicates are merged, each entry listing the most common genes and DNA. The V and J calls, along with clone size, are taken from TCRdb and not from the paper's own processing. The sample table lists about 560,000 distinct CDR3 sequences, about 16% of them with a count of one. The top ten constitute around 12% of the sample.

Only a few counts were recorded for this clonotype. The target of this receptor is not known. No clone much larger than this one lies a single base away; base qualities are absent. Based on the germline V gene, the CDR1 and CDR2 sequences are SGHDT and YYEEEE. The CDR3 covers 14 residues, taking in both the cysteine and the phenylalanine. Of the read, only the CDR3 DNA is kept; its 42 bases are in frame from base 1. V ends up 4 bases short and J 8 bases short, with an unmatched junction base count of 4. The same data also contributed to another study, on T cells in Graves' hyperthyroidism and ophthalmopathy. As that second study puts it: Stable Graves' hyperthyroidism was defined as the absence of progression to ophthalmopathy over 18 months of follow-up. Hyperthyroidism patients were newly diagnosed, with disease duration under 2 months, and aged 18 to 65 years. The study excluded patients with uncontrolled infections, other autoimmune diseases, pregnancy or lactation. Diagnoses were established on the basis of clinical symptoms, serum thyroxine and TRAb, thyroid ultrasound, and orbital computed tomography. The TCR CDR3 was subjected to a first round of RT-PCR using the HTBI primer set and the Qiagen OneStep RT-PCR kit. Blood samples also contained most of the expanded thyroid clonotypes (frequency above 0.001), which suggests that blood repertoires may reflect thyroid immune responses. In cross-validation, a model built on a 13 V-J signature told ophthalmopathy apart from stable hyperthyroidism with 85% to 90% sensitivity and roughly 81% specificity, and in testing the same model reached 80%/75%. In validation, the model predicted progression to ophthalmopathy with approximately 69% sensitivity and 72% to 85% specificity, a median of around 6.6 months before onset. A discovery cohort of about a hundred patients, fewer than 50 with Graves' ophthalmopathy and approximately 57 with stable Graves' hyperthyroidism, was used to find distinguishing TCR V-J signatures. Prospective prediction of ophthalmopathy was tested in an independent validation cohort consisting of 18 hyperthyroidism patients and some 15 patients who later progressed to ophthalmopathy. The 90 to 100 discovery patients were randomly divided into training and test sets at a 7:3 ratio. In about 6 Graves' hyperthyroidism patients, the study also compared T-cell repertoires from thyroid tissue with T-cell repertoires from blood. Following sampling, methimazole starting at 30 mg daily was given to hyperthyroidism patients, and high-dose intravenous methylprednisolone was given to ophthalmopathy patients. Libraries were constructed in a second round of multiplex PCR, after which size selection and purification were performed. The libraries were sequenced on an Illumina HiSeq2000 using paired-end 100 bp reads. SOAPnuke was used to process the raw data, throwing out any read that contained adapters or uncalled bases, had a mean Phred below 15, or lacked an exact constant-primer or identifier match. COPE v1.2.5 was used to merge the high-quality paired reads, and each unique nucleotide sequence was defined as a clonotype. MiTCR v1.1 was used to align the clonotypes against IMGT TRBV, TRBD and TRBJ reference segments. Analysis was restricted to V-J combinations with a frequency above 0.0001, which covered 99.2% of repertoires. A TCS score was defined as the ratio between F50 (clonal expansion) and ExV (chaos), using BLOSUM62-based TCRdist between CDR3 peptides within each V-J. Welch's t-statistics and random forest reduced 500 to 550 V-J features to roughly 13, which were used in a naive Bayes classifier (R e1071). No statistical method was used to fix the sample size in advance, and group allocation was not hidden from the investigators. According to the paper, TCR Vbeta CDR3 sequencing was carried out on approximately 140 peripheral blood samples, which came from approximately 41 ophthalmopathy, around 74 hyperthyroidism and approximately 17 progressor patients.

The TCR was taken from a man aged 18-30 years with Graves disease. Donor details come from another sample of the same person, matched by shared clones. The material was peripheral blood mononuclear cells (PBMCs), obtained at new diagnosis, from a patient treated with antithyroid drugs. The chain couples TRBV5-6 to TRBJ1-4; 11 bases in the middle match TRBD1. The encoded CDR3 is CASSMDRGQEKLFF. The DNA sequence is TGTGCCAGCAGCATGGACAGGGGGCAAGAAAAACTGTTTTTT.